One T cell receptor (beta chain) is described in this entry. This clone showed up just once. Its antigen specificity is not known. Qualities for individual bases were not recorded, and no much larger clone is one base off. Cut back by 1 base and 6 bases, the V and J ends lie 9 bases apart. The CDR3 runs 14 amino acids, cysteine and phenylalanine included. Only the CDR3 portion is preserved as DNA: 42 bases, with reading frame beginning at the first base. CDR1 and CDR2, per the germline V gene, are MGHRA and YSYEKL. The source of the sample is a study of technical replicates of blood from several donors (TCRdb year 2017). Library preparation was by the immunoSEQ multiplex PCR assay. TCRdb's version of the immuneACCESS table is confined to in-frame rearrangements and falls short of the full clone set. An unresolved V gene accounts for under half of the shortfall where checked; the remainder is of unknown origin. In this sample the table shows about 73,000 clones, roughly 93% of which occur a single time. The ten largest account for 0.25% to 0.3% of the sample.

The specimen sequenced was T cells isolated from PBMCs. Rearrangement joined TRBV4-1 to TRBJ2-2; the D segment could be TRBD1, given 6 matching bases. The receptor was isolated from a human donor in good health. The CDR3 has the sequence CASSQGQAAGELFF. DNA sequence: TGCGCCAGCAGCCAAGGACAGGCCGCCGGGGAGCTGTTTTTT.